Below, one TCR beta chain is given with its context. These data come from a study of blood T cell repertoires in COVID-19. CDR3 length: 11 amino acids. Germline V gene sequence: CDR1 KGHSH, CDR2 LQKENI. V dropped 4 bases and J dropped 16; count of bases not matched to a gene: 0. TCRdb's copy holds only in-frame clones and misses some; the assay was immunoSEQ multiplex PCR. The table includes some 97,000 clones, 80% to 90% detected once. The V call is TRBV18, the J call TRBJ1-6; 11 positions agree with TRBD1. Sequencing was performed on peripheral blood. The sequence came from a human donor in a cohort sampled during active COVID-19. The CDR3 DNA reads as TGTGCCAGCTCACGGGACAGGGGGCTCCACTTT. Translated, it gives CASSRDRGLHF.